The source of this T cell receptor beta chain is a study of blood T cell repertoires in COVID-19. The wider study: Spain, Italy and the United States supplied samples that represented acute and convalescent COVID-19. T cells, B-cell-depleted T cells, or PBMCs provided the cDNA or gDNA that served as material.

The authors' processing: The assay estimated nucleated cells by amplifying reference gene primers. The assay was immunoSEQ multiplex PCR, and TCRdb's table has in-frame clones only and misses some. D and trimming come from the DNA, and the V and J calls and clone size come from that table. This repertoire shows 150,000 or so clones, approximately 83% found once; its top ten account for roughly 1.5%. V was pared by 1 base and J by 6 bases, with 5 bases of the junction left unmatched. The CDR3 is 16 amino acids. Germline values: CDR1 LGHNA, CDR2 YSLEER. The table lists this clone with a few counts. The sequence was collected from a human donor in a cohort sampled during active COVID-19. The rearrangement joins TRBV4-3 to TRBJ2-2; 10 bases align to TRBD2. The sequencing sample was made of peripheral blood. The CDR3 nucleotides are TGCGCCAGCAGCCAAGCCTCAGCGGGAGGGGCCGGGGAGCTGTTTTTT. Its translation is CASSQASAGGAGELFF.